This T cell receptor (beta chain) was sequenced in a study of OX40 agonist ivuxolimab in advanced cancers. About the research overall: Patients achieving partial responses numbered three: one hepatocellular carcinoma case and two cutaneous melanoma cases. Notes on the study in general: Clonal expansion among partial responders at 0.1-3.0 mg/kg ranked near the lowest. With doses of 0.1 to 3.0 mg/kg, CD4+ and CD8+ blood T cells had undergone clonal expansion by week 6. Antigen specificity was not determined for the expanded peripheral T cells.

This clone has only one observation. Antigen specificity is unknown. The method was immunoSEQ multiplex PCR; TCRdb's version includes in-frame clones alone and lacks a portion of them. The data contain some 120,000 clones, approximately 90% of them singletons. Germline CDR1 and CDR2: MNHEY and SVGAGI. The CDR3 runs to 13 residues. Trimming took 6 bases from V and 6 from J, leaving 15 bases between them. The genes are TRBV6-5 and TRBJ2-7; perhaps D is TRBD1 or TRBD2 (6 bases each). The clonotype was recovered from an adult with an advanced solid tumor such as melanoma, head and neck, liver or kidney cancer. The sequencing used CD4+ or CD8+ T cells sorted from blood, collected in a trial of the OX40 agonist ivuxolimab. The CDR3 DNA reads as TGTGCCAGCAGAACGAGGGGGGTGGGCGAGCAGTACTTC. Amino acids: CASRTRGVGEQYF.